This is a list of T cell receptor beta chains from one sample in a study of blood T cell repertoires in COVID-19. Data came from immunoSEQ multiplex PCR; TCRdb stores just in-frame clones and leaves some out. The data show fewer than 65,000 clones, roughly 80% seen once. Material: peripheral blood. These receptors all come from a human donor in a cohort sampled during active COVID-19. Each CDR3 is given with its conserved first and last residue. A D gene is named only where the DNA matches it firmly.

TRBJ2-1	TRBD2	TRBV3-1/TRBV3-2	TGTGCCAGCAGCCAACGGGCGGGAGGGAATGAGCAGTTCTTC	CASSQRAGGNEQFF
TRBJ1-4	NA	TRBV18	TGTGCCAGCTCACCGACAGGAAATAATGAAAAACTGTTTTTT	CASSPTGNNEKLFF
TRBJ1-5	TRBD1	TRBV6-2/TRBV6-3	TGTGCCAGCAGCTTAACAGGGGTTAACAATCAGCCCCAGCATTTT	CASSLTGVNNQPQHF
TRBJ2-7	NA	TRBV6-1	TGTGCCAGCAGTGAAGCGGGCCCTTACGAGCAGTACTTC	CASSEAGPYEQYF
TRBJ2-1	NA	TRBV6-6	TGTGCCAGCAGGTCAGGATCAGGGAATCGGGATGAGCAGTTCTTC	CASRSGSGNRDEQFF
TRBJ1-3	NA	TRBV7-9	TGTGCCAGCAGCCCTCGGTGGGAGGCTGGAAACACCATATATTTT	CASSPRWEAGNTIYF
TRBJ2-7	TRBD2	TRBV6-6	TGTGCCAGCAGTTACTCGAGGCGGGAGCCCTCCTACGAGCAGTACTTC	CASSYSRREPSYEQYF
TRBJ1-3	NA	TRBV4-3	TGCGCCAGCAGCCAAGAAGGGGACAAGTACTCTGGAAACACCATATATTTT	CASSQEGDKYSGNTIYF
TRBJ1-1	NA	TRBV18	TGTGCCAGCTCACCCCCAGGTGGAGGGAATAGGAACACTGAAGCTTTCTTT	CASSPPGGGNRNTEAFF
TRBJ1-2	NA	TRBV12-3/TRBV12-4	TGTGCCAGCACCGGGACAAACTATGGCTACACCTTC	CASTGTNYGYTF
TRBJ2-7	NA	TRBV29-1	TGCAGCGTCGGAAGGGGCTTCTCCTACGAGCAGTACTTC	CSVGRGFSYEQYF
TRBJ1-5	NA	TRBV19	TGTGCCAGTAGTCCCCGGACATTTGAGCCCCAGCATTTT	CASSPRTFEPQHF
TRBJ1-2	NA	TRBV20-1	TGCAGTGCGCACAGGGTAGAAGGCTACACCTTC	CSAHRVEGYTF
TRBJ2-7	TRBD2	TRBV6-2/TRBV6-3	TGTGCCAGCAGTTATCCCACCGGGACTAGCGGGAGCCCTTGGATTGAAGAGCAGTACTTC	CASSYPTGTSGSPWIEEQYF
TRBJ1-4	NA	TRBV9	TGTGCCAGCAGCACGGCTGGGGGCCATGAAAAACTGTTTTTT	CASSTAGGHEKLFF
TRBJ2-7	TRBD2	TRBV19	TGTGCCAGTAGTAGCGGGAGAACCTACGAGCAGTACTTC	CASSSGRTYEQYF